The 3 T cell receptor beta chains below all came from one sample that was sequenced in a study of cytomegalovirus exposure and HLA in healthy donors. The study ran its PCR with 60 Vbeta and 13 Jbeta primers. Clones were sequenced by immunoSEQ multiplex PCR, and TCRdb holds only the in-frame ones, with some missing. The data show more than 110,000 clones, with approximately 84% seen just once and roughly 1.4% held by the top ten. The specimen sequenced was PBMCs. The receptors originated from a young man in good health and CMV-seropositive.

The genes are TRBV5-4 and TRBJ1-2, with D possibly being TRBD1 (5 bases). The CDR3 is made up of 14 amino acids. Germline CDR1 reads SGHNT; CDR2 reads YYREEE (reference sequence). V lost 5 bases, J lost 7 bases, and 18 bases lay in between. CDR3 coding DNA: TGTGCCAGCAGATATCTAGGGAGGGGCGGTGGCTACACCTTC. Its protein is CASRYLGRGGGYTF.

The CDR3 DNA reads as TGTGCCAGCAGAAAAGGTAGCAACGGGGAGCTGTTTTTT. Amino acids: CASRKGSNGELFF. V usage is TRBV2 and J usage is TRBJ2-2; D is ambiguous. CDR3 length: 13 residues. Germline CDR1 reads SNHLY; CDR2 reads FYNNEI. With 6 bases removed from V and 7 bases from J, the gap between germline ends came to 12 bases. Supplemented by reference TRBV2 and TRBJ2-2, the full variable domain reads EPEVTQTPSHQVTQMGQEVILRCVPISNHLYFYWYRQILGQKVEFLVSFYNNEISEKSEIFDDQFSVERPDGSNFTLKIRSTKLEDSAMYFCASRKGSNGELFFGEGSRLTVL.

This chain uses TRBV19 with TRBJ2-7; 7 nucleotides line up with TRBD2. Germline assignment: CDR1 LNHDA and CDR2 SQIVND (reference sequence). V dropped 1 base and J dropped 2; count of bases not matched to a gene: 8. This CDR3 contains 16 residues. In DNA form, the CDR3 reads TGTGCCAGTAGTATAGCGGGGCTAGCGGCGCCCTACGAGCAGTACTTC. It encodes CASSIAGLAAPYEQYF.